This T cell receptor beta chain was recovered during a study of T-cell memory formation after mild COVID-19. The wider study: TCR clustering was largely donor specific. The study, taken as a whole, reports: Memory from before infection featured some responding clones, which suggests cross-reactive memory joined. Chiefly within CM and EM were the contracting CD4+ clones; CD8+ ones were within EMRA.

Using constant-segment primers, 5'RACE produced TCR alpha and TCR beta cDNA libraries carrying sample barcodes and UMIs. TCRdb re-analysed the 5' RACE reads in MiXCR, keeping a single row per CDR3 protein. The sample lists about 400,000 distinct CDR3 sequences; about 20% were seen once. Points on this clonotype: Its matching antigen is unknown.

The V and J ends lost 2 bases and 2 bases respectively, with 7 bases between them. Per the germline V gene, CDR1 is SQVTM and CDR2 is ANQGSEA. The CDR3 spans 13 residues. Sequenced: PBMCs or a T cell subset sorted from them (not recorded which). The rearrangement uses TRBV29-1 and TRBJ2-1, with D unresolved. The clonotype was recovered from a man in his late teens or twenties who had mild COVID-19 (a few samples of this study predate the infection). Cell type and time point are not known. CDR3 sequence (DNA): TGCAGCGTTGAAAAAACACCCTACAATGAGCAGTTCTTC. The encoded protein is CSVEKTPYNEQFF.